The clone carrying this T cell receptor beta chain has just one count. Its antigen is undetermined. In germline, CDR1 is SGHNT, CDR2 YYREEE (reference sequence). The J segment lost 0 bases and the V segment lost 4 bases, leaving 8 bases of the junction unmatched. This CDR3 comprises 17 residues. The sample originates from a study of shared clonotypes between healthy human individuals. Study-wide results and caveats: Donors were few, which limited the genetic and exposure-history diversity represented.

Several immunoSEQ plates received, in even portions, the genomic DNA of each subset. Here immunoSEQ multiplex PCR was the method, and the copy in TCRdb shows in-frame clones only, minus some. This repertoire shows nearly 1 million clones, over 75% found once; its top ten account for approximately 1.5%. The chain is built from TRBV5-4 and TRBJ1-2; TRBD1 matches at 11 bases. This clonotype was obtained from a man aged 18 to 35 in good health. The sample consisted of memory CD4+ T cells sorted from blood. Noted subset: CD45RA-negative fraction. CDR3 DNA: TGTGCCAGCAGCGTGGGACAGGGGGTGACGTCTAACTATGGCTACACCTTC. Translated: CASSVGQGVTSNYGYTF.